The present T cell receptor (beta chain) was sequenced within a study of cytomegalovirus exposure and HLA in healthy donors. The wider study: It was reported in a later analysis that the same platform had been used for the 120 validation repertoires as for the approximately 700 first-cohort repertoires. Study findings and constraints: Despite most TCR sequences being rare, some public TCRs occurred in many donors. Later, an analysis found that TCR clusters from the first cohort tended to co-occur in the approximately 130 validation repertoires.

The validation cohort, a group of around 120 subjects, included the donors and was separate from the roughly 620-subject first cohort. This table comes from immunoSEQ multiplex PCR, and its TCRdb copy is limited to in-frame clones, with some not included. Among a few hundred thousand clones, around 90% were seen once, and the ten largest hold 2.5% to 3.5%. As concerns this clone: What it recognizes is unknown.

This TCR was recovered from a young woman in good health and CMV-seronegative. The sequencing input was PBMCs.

Written as DNA, the CDR3 is TGCGCCAGCAGCCAAGATAGGACTAGCGGGAGGAGGTACGAGCAGTACTTC. Protein product: CASSQDRTSGRRYEQYF. This chain uses TRBV4-1 with TRBJ2-7; 14 bases are a match to TRBD2. Losses at the gene ends were 0 bases for V and 4 bases for J; bases not matched to a gene: 5. CDR1 and CDR2 from the germline V gene are MGHRA and YSYEKL. This CDR3 has 17 residues.